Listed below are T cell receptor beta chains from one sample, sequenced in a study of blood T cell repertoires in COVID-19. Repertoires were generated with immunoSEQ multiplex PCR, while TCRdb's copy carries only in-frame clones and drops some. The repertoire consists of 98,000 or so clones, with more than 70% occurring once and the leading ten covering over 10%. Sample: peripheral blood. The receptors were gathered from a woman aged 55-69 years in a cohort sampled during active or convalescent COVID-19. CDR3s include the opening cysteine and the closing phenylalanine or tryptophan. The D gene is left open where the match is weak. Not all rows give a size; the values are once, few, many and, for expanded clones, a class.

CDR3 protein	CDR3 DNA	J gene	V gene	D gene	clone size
CASSPEGAPPDTQYF	TGTGCCAGCAGCCCTGAGGGGGCGCCCCCTGATACGCAGTATTTT	TRBJ2-3	TRBV7-6	TRBD1	NA
CASDPVYMIVRGYTF	TGTGCCAGCGACCCAGTGTACATGATTGTGAGGGGCTACACCTTC	TRBJ1-2	TRBV2	NA	NA
CASSPQSGRSTGELFF	TGTGCCAGCAGCCCCCAAAGCGGACGGAGCACCGGGGAGCTGTTTTTT	TRBJ2-2	TRBV7-3	NA	NA
CASREQGPKDTEAFF	TGTGCCAGCAGGGAACAGGGGCCCAAGGACACTGAAGCTTTCTTT	TRBJ1-1	TRBV5-8	TRBD1	NA
CASSVAGGRASTEAFF	TGTGCCAGCAGCGTAGCTGGCGGGAGGGCGAGCACTGAAGCTTTCTTT	TRBJ1-1	TRBV9	NA	NA
CASSLGGGTGNTIYF	TGTGCCAGCAGCTTGGGGGGGGGCACTGGAAACACCATATATTTT	TRBJ1-3	TRBV5-4	NA	NA
CASSPVGVNQPQHF	TGCGCCAGCAGCCCAGTAGGGGTCAATCAGCCCCAGCATTTT	TRBJ1-5	TRBV4-1	NA	NA
CASSLEVGLRYNEQFF	TGTGCCAGCAGCTTAGAGGTGGGACTACGCTACAATGAGCAGTTCTTC	TRBJ2-1	TRBV7-9	TRBD2	NA
CASSLRTANTEAFF	TGCGCCAGCAGCTTGAGGACAGCGAACACTGAAGCTTTCTTT	TRBJ1-1	TRBV5-1	NA	NA
CASSLGAGRGYTF	TGTGCCAGCAGCTTGGGCGCAGGCCGGGGCTACACCTTC	TRBJ1-2	TRBV5-6	NA	NA
CASTRGSGDTQYF	TGTGCCAGCACCCGAGGTAGTGGAGATACGCAGTATTTT	TRBJ2-3	TRBV2	NA	NA
CASSLVRVGYTF	TGTGCCAGCAGTTTGGTCCGGGTTGGCTACACCTTC	TRBJ1-2	TRBV12-3/TRBV12-4	NA	NA
CASSTSGNYEQYF	TGTGCCAGCAGCACTAGCGGGAACTACGAGCAGTACTTC	TRBJ2-7	TRBV6-5	TRBD2	NA
CAISRHHF	TGTGCCATCAGCAGGCACCACTTC	TRBJ2-7	TRBV10-3	NA	NA
CASSLTSGTIYSYNEQFF	TGCGCCAGCAGCCTCACTAGCGGGACTATCTACTCCTACAATGAGCAGTTCTTC	TRBJ2-1	TRBV5-1	TRBD2	NA
CAIGTGRLQETQYF	TGTGCCATCGGGACAGGGCGCTTACAAGAGACCCAGTACTTC	TRBJ2-5	TRBV10-3	TRBD1	NA
CASIEVGASTDTQYF	TGTGCCAGCATCGAGGTGGGAGCAAGCACAGATACGCAGTATTTT	TRBJ2-3	TRBV6-5	NA	once